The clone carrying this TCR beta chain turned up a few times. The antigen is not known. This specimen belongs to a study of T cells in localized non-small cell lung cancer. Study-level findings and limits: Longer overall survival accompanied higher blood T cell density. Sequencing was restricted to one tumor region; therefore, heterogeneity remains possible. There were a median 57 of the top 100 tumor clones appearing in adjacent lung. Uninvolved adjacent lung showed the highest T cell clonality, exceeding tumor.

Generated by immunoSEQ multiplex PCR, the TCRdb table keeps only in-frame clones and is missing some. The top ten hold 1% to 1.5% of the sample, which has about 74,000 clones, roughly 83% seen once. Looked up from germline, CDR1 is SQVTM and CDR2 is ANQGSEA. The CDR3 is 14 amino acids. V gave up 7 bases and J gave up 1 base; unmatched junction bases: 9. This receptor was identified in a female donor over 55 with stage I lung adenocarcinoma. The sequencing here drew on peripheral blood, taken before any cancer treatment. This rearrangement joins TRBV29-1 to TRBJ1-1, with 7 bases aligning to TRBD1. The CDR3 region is CSGPPGQRNTEAFF. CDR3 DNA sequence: TGCAGCGGTCCTCCGGGACAGAGGAACACTGAAGCTTTCTTT.